The 5 T cell receptor beta chains reported below all come from one sample, sequenced in a study of blood T cell repertoires in COVID-19. Assay used: immunoSEQ multiplex PCR; TCRdb lists only in-frame clones, some missing. The repertoire holds 200,000 to 250,000 clones, with around 83% as singletons. Sequencing was done on a sample of peripheral blood. The source is a woman between 50 and 59 years old with acute or convalescent COVID-19.

About this clone: The junction shows a germline mismatch at one end, possibly a read error. The chain has TRBV7-9 and TRBJ2-5; D not certain. CDR3 size: 10 residues. The V gene's germline CDR1 is SEHNR and CDR2 FQNEAQ (reference sequence). The CDR3 nucleotides read TGTGCCAGCAGCTTAGCGCCAAGCGACTTC. This sequence encodes CASSLAPSDF.

This clone was recorded once. The chain carries TRBV29-1 and TRBJ1-1; TRBD1 agrees at 8 bases. Losses at the gene ends were 5 bases for V and 4 bases for J; bases not matched to a gene: 6. Germline-derived CDR1 and CDR2 are SQVTM and ANQGSEA. The CDR3 has 13 residues. The CDR3 DNA reads as TGCAGCGTTAGACAGGGGTTGAGCACTGAAGCTTTCTTT. This encodes CSVRQGLSTEAFF.

The rearrangement uses TRBV11-3 and TRBJ2-6; TRBD1 aligns across 7 bases. From germline, CDR1 is SGHNT and CDR2 YENEEA. Trimming at V came to 0 bases and at J to 0 bases, leaving 8 bases not matched to a gene. This CDR3 spans 19 amino acids. DNA of the CDR3: TGTGCCAGCAGCTTAGACACCGGGACAGAAGCCTCTGGGGCCAACGTCCTGACTTTC. Translated, it gives CASSLDTGTEASGANVLTF.

The chain employs TRBV2 and TRBJ1-1, with D maybe TRBD1 (5 bases). CDR3 length equals 12 residues. Between the trimmed V and J ends, which lost 7 bases and 5 bases, there was a span of 11 bases. Germline CDR1 SNHLY, CDR2 FYNNEI. DNA for the CDR3: TGTGCCAGCACCCCAGGGATTACTGAAGCTTTCTTT. Encoded protein: CASTPGITEAFF.

V usage is TRBV7-2 and J usage is TRBJ1-1; D remains unclear. The CDR3 length is 16 residues. Between the trimmed V and J ends, which lost 4 bases and 2 bases, there was a span of 17 bases. From germline, CDR1 is SGHTA and CDR2 FQGNSA. CDR3 residues: CASSSVLGGLNTEAFF. CDR3 bases: TGTGCCAGCAGCTCAGTCCTCGGCGGCCTCAACACTGAAGCTTTCTTT.